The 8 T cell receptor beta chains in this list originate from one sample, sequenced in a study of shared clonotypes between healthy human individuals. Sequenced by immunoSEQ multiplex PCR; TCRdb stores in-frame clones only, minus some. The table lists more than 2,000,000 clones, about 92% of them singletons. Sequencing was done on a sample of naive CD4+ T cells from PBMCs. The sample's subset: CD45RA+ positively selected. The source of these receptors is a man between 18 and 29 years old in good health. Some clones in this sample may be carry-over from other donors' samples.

The CDR3 sequence is CASTEDRMNTEAFF. The CDR3 DNA reads as TGCGCCAGCACCGAAGACAGAATGAACACTGAAGCTTTCTTT. V is TRBV5-1 and J is TRBJ1-1; a possible D gene is TRBD1 (5 bases). Germline CDR1 is SGHRS and CDR2 is YFSETQ. CDR3 length: 14 residues. Deletions cut 6 bases from V and 0 bases from J, with 12 bases between.

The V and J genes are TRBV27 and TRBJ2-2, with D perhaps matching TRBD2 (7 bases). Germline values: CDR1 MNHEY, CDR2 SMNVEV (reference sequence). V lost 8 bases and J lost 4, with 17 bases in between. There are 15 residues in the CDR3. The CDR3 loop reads CASRERGRATGELFF. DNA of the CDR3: TGTGCCAGCCGAGAAAGGGGGAGGGCCACCGGGGAGCTGTTTTTT.

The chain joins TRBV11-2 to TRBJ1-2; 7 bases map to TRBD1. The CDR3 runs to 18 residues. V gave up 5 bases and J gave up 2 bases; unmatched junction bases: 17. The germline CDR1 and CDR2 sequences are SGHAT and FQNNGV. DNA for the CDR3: TGTGCCAGCAGCCCCTTACAGGGGAGCGGGGGAACAAACTATGGCTACACCTTC. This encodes CASSPLQGSGGTNYGYTF.

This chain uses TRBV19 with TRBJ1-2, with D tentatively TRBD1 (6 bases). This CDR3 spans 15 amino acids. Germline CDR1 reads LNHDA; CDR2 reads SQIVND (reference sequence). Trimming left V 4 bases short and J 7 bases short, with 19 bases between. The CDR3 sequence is CASSRGGAGLFGYTF. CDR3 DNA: TGTGCCAGTAGTAGGGGGGGCGCCGGACTATTTGGCTACACCTTC.

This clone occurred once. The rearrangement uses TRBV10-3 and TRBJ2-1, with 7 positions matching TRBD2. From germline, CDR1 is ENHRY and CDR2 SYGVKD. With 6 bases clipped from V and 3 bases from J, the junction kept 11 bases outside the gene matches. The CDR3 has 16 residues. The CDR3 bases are TGTGCCATCAGGAGCACTAGCGAGGTAATCTACAATGAGCAGTTCTTC. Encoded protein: CAIRSTSEVIYNEQFF.

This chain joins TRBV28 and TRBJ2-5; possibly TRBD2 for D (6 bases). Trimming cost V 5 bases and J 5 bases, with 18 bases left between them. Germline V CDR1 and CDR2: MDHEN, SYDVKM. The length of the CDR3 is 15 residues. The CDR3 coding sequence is TGTGCCAGCAGTCCCACCCTCGGGGGTGGGGAGACCCAGTACTTC. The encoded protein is CASSPTLGGGETQYF.

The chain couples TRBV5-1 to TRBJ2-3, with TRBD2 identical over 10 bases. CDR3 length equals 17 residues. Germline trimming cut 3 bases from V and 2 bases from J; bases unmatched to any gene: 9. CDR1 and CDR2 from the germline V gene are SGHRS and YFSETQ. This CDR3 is CASSSEASGRATDTQYF. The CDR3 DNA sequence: TGCGCCAGCAGCTCGGAGGCTAGCGGGAGAGCCACAGATACGCAGTATTTT.

The CDR3, as DNA: TGTGCCAGTAGTATAGGAGCGGAATACAATGAGCAGTTCTTC. Protein product: CASSIGAEYNEQFF. The chain couples TRBV19 to TRBJ2-1, with a possible D match to TRBD2 (5 bases). The CDR3 extends over 14 amino acids. The germline gives CDR1 LNHDA, CDR2 SQIVND (reference sequence). V shed 1 base and J shed 4 bases, with 8 bases lying between them. The full variable domain, rest sourced from reference TRBV19 and TRBJ2-1, is DGGITQSPKYLFRKEGQNVTLSCEQNLNHDAMYWYRQDPGQGLRLIYYSQIVNDFQKGDIAEGYSVSREKKESFPLTVTSAQKNPTAFYLCASSIGAEYNEQFFGPGTRLTVL.